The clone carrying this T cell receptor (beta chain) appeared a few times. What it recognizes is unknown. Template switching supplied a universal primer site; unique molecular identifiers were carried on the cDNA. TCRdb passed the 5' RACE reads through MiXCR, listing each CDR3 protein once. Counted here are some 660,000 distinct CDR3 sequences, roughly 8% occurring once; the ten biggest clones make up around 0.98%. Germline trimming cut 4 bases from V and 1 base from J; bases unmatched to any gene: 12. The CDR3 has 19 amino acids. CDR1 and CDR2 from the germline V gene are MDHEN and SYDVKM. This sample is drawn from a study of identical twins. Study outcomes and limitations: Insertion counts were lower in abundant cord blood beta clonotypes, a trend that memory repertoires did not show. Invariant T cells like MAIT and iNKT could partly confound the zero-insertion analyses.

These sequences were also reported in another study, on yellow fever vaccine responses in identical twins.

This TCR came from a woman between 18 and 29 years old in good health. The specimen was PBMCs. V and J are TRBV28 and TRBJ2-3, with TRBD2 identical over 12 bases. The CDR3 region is CASSSPLGLAGSGTDTQYF. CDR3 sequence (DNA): TGTGCCAGCAGTTCTCCCCTCGGACTAGCGGGATCGGGCACAGATACGCAGTATTTT.